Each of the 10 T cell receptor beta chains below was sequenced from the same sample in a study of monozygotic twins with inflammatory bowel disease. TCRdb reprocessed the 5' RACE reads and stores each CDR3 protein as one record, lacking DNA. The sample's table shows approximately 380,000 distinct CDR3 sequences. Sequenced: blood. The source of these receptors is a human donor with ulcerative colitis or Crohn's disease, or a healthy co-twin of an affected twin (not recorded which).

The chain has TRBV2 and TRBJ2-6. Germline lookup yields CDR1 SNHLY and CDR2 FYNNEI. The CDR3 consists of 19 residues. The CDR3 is CASSDFLWRNLTGANVLTF.

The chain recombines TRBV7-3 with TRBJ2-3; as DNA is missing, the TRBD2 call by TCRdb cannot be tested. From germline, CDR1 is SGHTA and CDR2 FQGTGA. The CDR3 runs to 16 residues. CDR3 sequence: CASSPTSGGRTDTQYF.

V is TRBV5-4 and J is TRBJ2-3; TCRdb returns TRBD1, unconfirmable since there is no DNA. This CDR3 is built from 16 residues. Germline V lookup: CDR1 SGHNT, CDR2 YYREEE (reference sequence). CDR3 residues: CASSLAGGVSTDTQYF.

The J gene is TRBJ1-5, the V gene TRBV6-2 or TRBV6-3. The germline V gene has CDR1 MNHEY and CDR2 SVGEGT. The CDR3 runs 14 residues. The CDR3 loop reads CASSYMNSNQPQHF.

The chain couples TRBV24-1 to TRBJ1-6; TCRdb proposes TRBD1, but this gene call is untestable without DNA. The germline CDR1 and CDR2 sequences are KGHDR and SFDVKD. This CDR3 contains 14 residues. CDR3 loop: CATSPGQNNSPLHF.

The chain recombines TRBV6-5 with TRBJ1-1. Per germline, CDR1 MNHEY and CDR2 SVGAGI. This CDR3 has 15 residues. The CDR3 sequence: CASSYSRGRVTEAFF.

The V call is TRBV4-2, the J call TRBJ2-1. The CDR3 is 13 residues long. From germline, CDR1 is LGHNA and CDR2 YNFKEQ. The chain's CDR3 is CASRFLLDNEQFF.

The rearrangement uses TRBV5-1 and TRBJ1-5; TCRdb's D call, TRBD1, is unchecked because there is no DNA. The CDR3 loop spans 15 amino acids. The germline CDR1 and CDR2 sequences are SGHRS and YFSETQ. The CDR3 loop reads CASSLGTEFNQPQHF.

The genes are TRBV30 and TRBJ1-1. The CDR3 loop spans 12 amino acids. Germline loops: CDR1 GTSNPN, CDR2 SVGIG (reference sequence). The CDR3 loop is CAWSQGITEAFF.

CDR3 amino acids: CASSLGGGAFSPLHF. The rearrangement uses TRBV5-1 and TRBJ1-6; checking the TCRdb D call of TRBD1 is not possible without DNA. There are 15 residues in the CDR3. Germline V gene sequence: CDR1 SGHRS, CDR2 YFSETQ.